This TCR beta chain was identified in a study of monozygotic twins with cystic fibrosis. Clones were sequenced by immunoSEQ multiplex PCR, and TCRdb holds only the in-frame ones, with some missing. The sample includes roughly 28,000 clones, 85% of them seen just once. The junction had 9 bases not matched to a gene; V was cut back by 7 bases and J by 6 bases. Germline V gene lookup returns CDR1 SQVTM and CDR2 ANQGSEA. The CDR3 totals 13 residues. The clonotype originates from a girl under 10 years old with cystic fibrosis. The sequenced sample was blood. The chain combines TRBV29-1 with TRBJ1-2; 9 positions agree with TRBD1. The CDR3 protein is CSGDDRGDNGYTF. The CDR3 DNA follows: TGCAGCGGTGATGACAGGGGGGATAATGGCTACACCTTC.